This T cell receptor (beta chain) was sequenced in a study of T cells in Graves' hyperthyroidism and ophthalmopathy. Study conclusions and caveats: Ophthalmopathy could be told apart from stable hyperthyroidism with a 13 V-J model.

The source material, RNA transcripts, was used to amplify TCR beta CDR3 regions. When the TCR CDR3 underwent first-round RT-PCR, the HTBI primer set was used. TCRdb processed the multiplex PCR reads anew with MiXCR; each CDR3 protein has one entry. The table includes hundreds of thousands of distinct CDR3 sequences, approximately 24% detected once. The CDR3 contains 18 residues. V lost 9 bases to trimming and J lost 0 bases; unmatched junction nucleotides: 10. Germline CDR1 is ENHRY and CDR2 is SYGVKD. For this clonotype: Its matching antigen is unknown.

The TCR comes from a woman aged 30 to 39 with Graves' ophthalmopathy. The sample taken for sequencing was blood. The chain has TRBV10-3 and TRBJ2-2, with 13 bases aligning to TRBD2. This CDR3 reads CAITSGLAGASNTGELFF. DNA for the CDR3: TGTGCCATTACATCAGGACTAGCGGGGGCCTCGAACACCGGGGAGCTGTTTTTT.